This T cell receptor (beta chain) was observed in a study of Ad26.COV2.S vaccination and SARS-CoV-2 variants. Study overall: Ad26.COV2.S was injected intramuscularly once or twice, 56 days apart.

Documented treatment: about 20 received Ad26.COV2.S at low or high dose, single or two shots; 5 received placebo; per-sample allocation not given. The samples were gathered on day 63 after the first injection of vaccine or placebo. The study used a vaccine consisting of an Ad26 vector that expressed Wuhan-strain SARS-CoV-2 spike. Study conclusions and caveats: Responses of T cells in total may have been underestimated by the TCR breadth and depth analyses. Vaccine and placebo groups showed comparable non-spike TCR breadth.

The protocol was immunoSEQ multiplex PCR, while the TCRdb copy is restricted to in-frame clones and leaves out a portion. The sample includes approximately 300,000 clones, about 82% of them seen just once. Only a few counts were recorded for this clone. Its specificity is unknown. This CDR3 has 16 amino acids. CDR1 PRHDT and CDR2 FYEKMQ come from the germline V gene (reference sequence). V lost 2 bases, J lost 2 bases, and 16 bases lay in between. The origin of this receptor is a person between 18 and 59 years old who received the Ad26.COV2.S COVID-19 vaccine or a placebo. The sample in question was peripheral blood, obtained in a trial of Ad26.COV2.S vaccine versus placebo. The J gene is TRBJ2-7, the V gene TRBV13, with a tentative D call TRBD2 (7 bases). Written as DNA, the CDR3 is TGTGCCAGCAGCTTAAGGCGACTAGGGGGGGCCTACGAGCAGTACTTC. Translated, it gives CASSLRRLGGAYEQYF.